The entry below gives a single T cell receptor beta chain sequence along with its context. Its specificity is unknown. Distinct nucleotide sequences in the sample also encode this CDR3. Positive CCR7 selection of CD45RO-negative cells yielded the naive CD8 cells, and terminally differentiated effector memory CD45RA+ cells were excluded. The sample comes from a study of shared clonotypes between healthy human individuals. Study-wide results and limits: Tissues were not sampled, only blood, and their repertoires likely differ. A small donor pool kept down the genetic and exposure-history diversity that was represented.

V was clipped by 2 bases and J by 0 bases, with 8 bases between them. The CDR3 length is 14 residues. Germline CDR1 reads MNHEY; CDR2 reads SMNVEV (reference sequence). Clones were read by immunoSEQ multiplex PCR, and TCRdb kept only the in-frame ones, dropping some. The sample holds around 1.9 million clones; under 95% are singletons and the top ten take 1.5% to 2%. Sequenced input: naive CD8+ T cells from PBMCs. The chain recombines TRBV27 with TRBJ2-7; D remains unclear. The sequence derives from a man between 18 and 35 years old in good health. Some clones in this sample may be carry-over from other donors' samples. CDR3: CASSLTGSSYEQYF. Here the CDR3 DNA reads TGTGCCAGCAGTTTAACTGGATCCTCCTACGAGCAGTACTTC.